The sequence of this T cell receptor (beta chain) was determined in a study of PD-L1 blockade in urothelial cancer. At the level of the study: Samples came from 3 weeks, at the second dose, and 6 weeks into treatment. Researchers found blood samples held a median of approximately 150,000 T cells.

Looked up from germline, CDR1 is SGHDN and CDR2 is FVKESK. V gave up 1 base and J gave up 1 base, with 10 bases separating them. CDR3 length equals 15 residues. Each patient contributed between 1 and 8 total time points of blood mononuclear cells, pretreatment and during treatment. Generated by immunoSEQ multiplex PCR, the TCRdb table keeps only in-frame clones and is missing some. This sample carries 50,000 to 60,000 clones, about 87% of them seen once, and the ten largest clones take 5.5% to 7%. The TCR comes from a man between 35 and 55 years old with urothelial cancer. The chain has TRBV14 and TRBJ1-2; D is possibly TRBD1 (5 bases). Sequences were derived from PBMCs, sampled around atezolizumab (anti-PD-L1) treatment. The CDR3 nucleotides are TGTGCCAGCAGCCAAGTAGGGGTCTTTAACTATGGCTACACCTTC. It translates to CASSQVGVFNYGYTF. Complete variable domain (other parts from reference TRBV14 and TRBJ1-2): EAGVTQFPSHSVIEKGQTVTLRCDPISGHDNLYWYRRVMGKEIKFLLHFVKESKQDESGMPNNRFLAERTGGTYSTLKVQPAELEDSGVYFCASSQVGVFNYGYTFGSGTRLTVV.